The next 29 T cell receptor beta chains were all read from a single sample in a study of blood T cell repertoires in COVID-19. TCRdb's table, derived via immunoSEQ multiplex PCR, lists solely in-frame clones and lacks some. The table shows fewer than 150,000 clones, with roughly 80% occurring only once. The sequenced sample was peripheral blood. All receptors come from a woman at least 80 years old in a cohort sampled during active or convalescent COVID-19.

Turning to this clone: Other nucleotide sequences in the sample specify the same CDR3. The CDR3 loop is CASSLSGTDTQYF. CDR3 DNA: TGTGCCAGCAGTTTGTCTGGCACAGATACGCAGTATTTT. The chain employs TRBV28 and TRBJ2-3; D is unclear. Trimming stripped 3 bases from V and 1 base from J, with 5 bases between. Per germline, CDR1 MDHEN and CDR2 SYDVKM. CDR3 size: 13 residues.

V gene TRBV5-1 combines with J gene TRBJ2-5; 8 nucleotides line up with TRBD1. CDR1 is SGHRS and CDR2 is YFSETQ in the germline V gene. The trim removed 0 bases at V and 5 bases at J, leaving 3 bases unmatched. This CDR3 region has 14 residues. The CDR3 protein is CASSLVQGEETQYF. Written as DNA, the CDR3 is TGCGCCAGCAGCTTGGTACAGGGGGAGGAGACCCAGTACTTC.

This clone was recorded a few times. DNA of the CDR3: TGTGCCAGCTCATCAGGACAGGGAGCCTACGAGCAGTACGTC. As protein: CASSSGQGAYEQYV. This chain links TRBV18 with TRBJ2-7, with TRBD1 matching 8 bases. This CDR3 has 14 residues. The germline V gene encodes CDR1 KGHSH and CDR2 LQKENI. The V and J ends lost 5 bases and 2 bases, in that order; junction bases with no gene match: 5.

This clone has only a few counts. This rearrangement joins TRBV7-9 to TRBJ1-2, with D tentatively TRBD1 (5 bases). V lost 5 bases, J lost 2 bases, and 12 bases lay in between. Germline V lookup: CDR1 SEHNR, CDR2 FQNEAQ (reference sequence). The CDR3 covers 14 residues. CDR3 nucleotide sequence: TGTGCCAGCAGCACTGAGACAGCGAACTATGGCTACACCTTC. It translates to CASSTETANYGYTF.

This clone came up a few times. This sequence joins TRBV5-1 and TRBJ2-6; D is unresolved. Looked up from germline, CDR1 is SGHRS and CDR2 is YFSETQ. The CDR3 is 15 amino acids. V gave up 4 bases and J gave up 3 bases, with 11 bases separating them. The CDR3 nucleotides are TGCGCCAGCAGCCCCACCCAGGTTGGGGCCAACGTCCTGACTTTC. Its translation: CASSPTQVGANVLTF.

This clone is a singleton in its sample. V gene TRBV7-9 combines with J gene TRBJ2-3, with 7 bases matching TRBD1. In germline, CDR1 is SEHNR, CDR2 FQNEAQ (reference sequence). J gave up 0 bases and V 5 bases, and 5 bases lay outside the gene matches. This CDR3 spans 15 amino acids. CDR3 DNA: TGTGCCAGCAGCACCCGGGACAGTAGCACAGATACGCAGTATTTT. The encoded protein is CASSTRDSSTDTQYF.

The genes are TRBV3-1 (or the pseudogene TRBV3-2) and TRBJ2-5; 10 bases line up with TRBD2. The J segment lost 7 bases and the V segment lost 4 bases, leaving 9 bases of the junction unmatched. The CDR3 contains 15 residues. Germline loops: CDR1 LGHDT, CDR2 YNNKEL (reference sequence). The CDR3 DNA follows: TGTGCCAGCAGCCGAGCGGGGGGGCGGGTTCGGACCCAGTACTTC. This encodes CASSRAGGRVRTQYF.

In its sample, this clone was seen once. The chain joins TRBV11-2 to TRBJ1-4, with a weak D call TRBD1 (6 bases). The CDR3 is 14 residues long. Trimming stripped 6 bases from V and 6 bases from J, with 14 bases between. In germline, CDR1 is SGHAT, CDR2 FQNNGV. The DNA of the CDR3 is TGTGCCAGCAGACGGTTACGGACAGATGAAAAACTGTTTTTT. Its protein product is CASRRLRTDEKLFF.

The rearrangement uses TRBV14 and TRBJ1-1, with 12 positions matching TRBD1. The ends lost 3 bases at V and 11 bases at J; junction bases unmatched: 10. Germline values: CDR1 SGHDN, CDR2 FVKESK. The CDR3 has 15 residues. For the CDR3, the DNA is TGTGCCAGCAGCCACTACCCGGGACAGGGGGCAAATGCTTTCTTT. It is translated as CASSHYPGQGANAFF.

This clone was found once. The chain employs TRBV2 and TRBJ1-3, with 9 bases that match TRBD1. V lost 6 bases, J lost 4 bases, and 4 bases stayed unmatched. CDR3 length: 14 residues. In germline, CDR1 is SNHLY, CDR2 FYNNEI. CDR3 residues: CASRDRGSGNTIYF. In DNA, the CDR3 is TGTGCCAGCAGGGACAGGGGATCAGGAAACACCATATATTTT.

This chain uses TRBV14 with TRBJ2-7; a possible D gene is TRBD1 (5 bases). Trimming took 5 bases from V and 6 from J, leaving 11 bases between them. The CDR3 is 12 amino acids. Germline V CDR1 and CDR2: SGHDN, FVKESK. CDR3 protein: CASSNLGREQYF. CDR3 nucleotides: TGTGCCAGCAGCAACTTGGGGCGCGAGCAGTACTTC.

The chain joins TRBV30 to TRBJ2-3, with 7 bases that match TRBD2. V gave up 7 bases and J gave up 2 bases; unmatched junction bases: 9. The germline V gene has CDR1 GTSNPN and CDR2 SVGIG (reference sequence). This CDR3 region has 14 residues. CDR3 residues: CASRWLADTDTQYF. The CDR3, as DNA: TGTGCCTCGCGGTGGCTAGCGGACACAGATACGCAGTATTTT.

This chain connects TRBV5-1 to TRBJ1-2; TRBD1 might be the D (5 bases). V lost 3 bases and J lost 3, with 9 bases in between. This CDR3 contains 13 residues. The V gene's germline CDR1 is SGHRS and CDR2 YFSETQ. This CDR3 is CASSSGLDYGYTF. In nucleotides, the CDR3 is TGCGCCAGCAGCTCAGGGTTGGACTATGGCTACACCTTC.

The chain recombines TRBV10-2 with TRBJ1-5; the D gene is possibly TRBD1 (5 bases). This CDR3 spans 13 amino acids. Germline V gene sequence: CDR1 WSHSY, CDR2 SAAADI. The V end lost 11 bases, the J end lost 0 bases, and 11 bases lay between the germline ends. CDR3 sequence reads: CAVRVGSNQPQHF. The CDR3 nucleotides are TGCGCCGTCAGGGTCGGTAGCAATCAGCCCCAGCATTTT.

This clone was seen once. The chain links TRBV19 to TRBJ2-1; the match to TRBD1 covers 7 bases. Germline trimming cut 5 bases from V and 2 bases from J; bases unmatched to any gene: 9. This CDR3 spans 16 amino acids. Germline V lookup: CDR1 LNHDA, CDR2 SQIVND (reference sequence). Here the CDR3 reads CASSVSTGFAYNEQFF. The CDR3 DNA is TGTGCCAGTAGTGTATCGACAGGGTTCGCCTACAATGAGCAGTTCTTC.

The CDR3 DNA reads as TGTGCCAGCAACGGGCGGGGAGGTGGGAAACTGTTTTTT. It codes for CASNGRGGGKLFF. The chain joins TRBV6-5 to TRBJ1-4; D is uncertain. With 7 bases removed from V and 11 bases from J, the gap between germline ends came to 17 bases. The germline CDR1 and CDR2 sequences are MNHEY and SVGAGI. The CDR3 is 13 residues long.

This clone was counted a few times. The CDR3 is CASSLVGGAMDQETQYF. CDR3 bases: TGTGCCAGCAGCTTGGTTGGGGGCGCGATGGACCAAGAGACCCAGTACTTC. The rearrangement links TRBV5-6 to TRBJ2-5; D is perhaps TRBD1 (6 bases). Looked up from germline, CDR1 is SGHDT and CDR2 is YYEEEE. The V end lost 0 bases, the J end lost 0 bases, and 15 bases lay between the germline ends. There are 17 residues in the CDR3.

This chain uses TRBV27 with TRBJ2-7, with D unclear. The CDR3 length is 15 residues. CDR1 is MNHEY, CDR2 SMNVEV, per germline (reference sequence). The ends were cut back, 8 bases at V and 2 bases at J, with 19 bases in the middle. CDR3 sequence reads: CASSTKEEAAYEQYV. CDR3 DNA: TGTGCCAGCTCCACAAAGGAAGAGGCGGCCTACGAGCAGTACGTC.

This clone was counted once. V is TRBV10-2 and J is TRBJ1-2; the match to TRBD1 covers 8 bases. V trimming: 0 bases; J trimming: 8 bases; junction bases outside the gene matches: 2. From germline, CDR1 is WSHSY and CDR2 SAAADI. The CDR3 has 13 amino acids. CDR3 DNA sequence: TGCGCCAGCAGTGAGTCCAGGGGGCAAGGCTACACCTTC. Translated: CASSESRGQGYTF.

CDR3 in DNA: TGTGCCAGCAGCTCCCTCCCGGGGGAGGATGGATACGAGCAGTACGTC. Encoded protein: CASSSLPGEDGYEQYV. The rearrangement uses TRBV7-3 and TRBJ2-7; the D gene is possibly TRBD2 (6 bases). Between the trimmed V and J ends, which lost 4 bases and 4 bases, there was a span of 20 bases. Germline V CDR1 and CDR2: SGHTA, FQGTGA. The CDR3 sequence is 16 residues long.

The V call is TRBV7-2, the J call TRBJ2-5; no firm D call. CDR1 is SGHTA and CDR2 is FQGNSA in the germline V gene. The V and J ends lost 5 bases and 4 bases respectively, with 14 bases between them. CDR3 size: 14 residues. The DNA for the CDR3 is TGTGCCAGCAGCCCCTCTTCGGTACTAGAGACCCAGTACTTC. Its translation is CASSPSSVLETQYF.

V gene TRBV6-5 combines with J gene TRBJ2-5, with 8 nucleotides matching TRBD1. CDR3 length: 14 amino acids. Trimming at V came to 6 bases and at J to 4 bases, leaving 7 bases not matched to a gene. The germline V gene encodes CDR1 MNHEY and CDR2 SVGAGI. CDR3 nucleotides: TGTGCCAGCAGGTTCGGACAGGGAATAGAGACCCAGTACTTC. Translation: CASRFGQGIETQYF.

This clone was observed a single time. The V call is TRBV4-3, the J call TRBJ2-5, with 12 positions matching TRBD1. This CDR3 region has 17 residues. Germline V gene sequence: CDR1 LGHNA, CDR2 YSLEER. Germline trimming cut 0 bases from V and 6 bases from J; bases unmatched to any gene: 8. For the CDR3, the DNA is TGCGCCAGCAGCCAAGATGGGCGGGACAGGGGGCGAAAGACCCAGTACTTC. Translated: CASSQDGRDRGRKTQYF.

The chain has TRBV6-5 and TRBJ2-7; TRBD1 aligns across 11 bases. This CDR3 spans 13 amino acids. The V segment lost 8 bases and the J segment 3 bases; nucleotides outside the gene matches: 3. CDR1 and CDR2 from the germline V gene are MNHEY and SVGAGI. CDR3 residues: CASRTGGFYEQYV. CDR3 sequence (DNA): TGTGCCAGCCGGACAGGGGGCTTCTACGAGCAGTACGTC.

The chain recombines TRBV5-4 with TRBJ2-3, with 14 bases matching TRBD2. The germline CDR1 and CDR2 sequences are SGHNT and YYREEE (reference sequence). V lost 4 bases, J lost 4 bases, and 11 bases stayed unmatched. The CDR3 consists of 18 residues. The CDR3 DNA reads TGTGCCAGCAGCCCATCCCCGACTAGCGGGGGGGCGGCAGATACGCAGTATTTT. It codes for CASSPSPTSGGAADTQYF. Full variable domain (outside the CDR3, taken from reference TRBV5-4 and TRBJ2-3): ETGVTQSPTHLIKTRGQQVTLRCSSQSGHNTVSWYQQALGQGPQFIFQYYREEENGRGNFPPRFSGLQFPNYSSELNVNALELDDSALYLCASSPSPTSGGAADTQYFGPGTRLTVL.

The genes are TRBV5-1 and TRBJ2-2, with 11 bases matching TRBD2. Germline loops: CDR1 SGHRS, CDR2 YFSETQ. J gave up 7 bases and V 1 base, and 12 bases lay outside the gene matches. This CDR3 has 18 residues. CDR3 DNA sequence: TGCGCCAGCAGCTTGAGCGCTAGCGGGGGGCCAAGCAGCGGGGAGCTGTTTTTT. It codes for CASSLSASGGPSSGELFF.

The rearrangement joins TRBV5-1 to TRBJ2-3; 7 positions match TRBD2. Losses at the gene ends were 3 bases for V and 0 bases for J; bases not matched to a gene: 1. This CDR3 spans 14 amino acids. In germline, CDR1 is SGHRS, CDR2 YFSETQ. The CDR3 protein is CASSWRGSTDTQYF. The CDR3 DNA is TGCGCCAGCAGCTGGCGGGGGAGCACAGATACGCAGTATTTT.

V and J are TRBV27 and TRBJ2-3; TRBD2 matches at 7 bases. Unmatched junction bases numbered 12, after V lost 7 bases and J lost 5 bases. The germline V gene encodes CDR1 MNHEY and CDR2 SMNVEV (reference sequence). CDR3 length: 15 residues. This chain's CDR3 is CASTGLGEGRDTQYF. As DNA, the CDR3 is TGTGCCAGCACGGGGTTAGGGGAGGGTCGAGATACGCAGTATTTT.

The chain couples TRBV6-4 to TRBJ1-6, with D uncertain. V was clipped by 6 bases and J by 4 bases, with 7 bases between them. The V gene's germline CDR1 is MRHNA and CDR2 SNTAGT. This CDR3 has 13 residues. In nucleotides, the CDR3 is TGTGCCAGCAGGCGGGTTTATAATTCACCCCTCCACTTT. Its translation: CASRRVYNSPLHF.